The 9 T cell receptor beta chains presented below share a single source sample, sequenced in a study of cytomegalovirus exposure and HLA in healthy donors. The PCR contained 60 Vbeta and 13 Jbeta primers. Clones were read by immunoSEQ multiplex PCR, and TCRdb kept only the in-frame ones, dropping some. The sample shows about 110,000 clones, roughly two thirds of them seen only once. Sample: PBMCs. These TCRs come from a man between 18 and 35 years old in good health and CMV-seropositive.

This chain connects TRBV10-3 to TRBJ2-2, with 7 bases lining up with TRBD2. The CDR3 has 14 amino acids. The ends lost 8 bases at V and 2 bases at J; junction bases unmatched: 5. Germline CDR1 and CDR2: ENHRY and SYGVKD. The CDR3 reads CAIGDYPNTGELFF. CDR3 bases: TGTGCCATCGGGGACTACCCCAACACCGGGGAGCTGTTTTTT.

The chain has TRBV5-6 and TRBJ2-3; D is unresolved. Germline CDR1 SGHDT, CDR2 YYEEEE. The germline V and J ends were trimmed by 1 base and 1 base, with 10 bases remaining between them. The CDR3 spans 15 residues. The CDR3 DNA reads as TGTGCCAGCAGCTTGCCCTGGGCAGGCACAGATACGCAGTATTTT. Translating it yields CASSLPWAGTDTQYF. Supplemented by reference TRBV5-6 and TRBJ2-3, the full variable domain reads DAGVTQSPTHLIKTRGQQVTLRCSPKSGHDTVSWYQQALGQGPQFIFQYYEEEERQRGNFPDRFSGHQFPNYSSELNVNALLLGDSALYLCASSLPWAGTDTQYFGPGTRLTVL.

This clone was recorded a few times. This sequence joins TRBV28 and TRBJ1-1; no clear D. The CDR3 loop spans 12 amino acids. Trimming stripped 6 bases from V and 6 bases from J, with 11 bases between. Germline CDR1 MDHEN, CDR2 SYDVKM. For the CDR3, the DNA is TGTGCCAGCAGAGTCGGGAGTTCTGAAGCTTTCTTT. Translated: CASRVGSSEAFF.

This chain connects TRBV6-5 to TRBJ1-2; the D gene is possibly TRBD1 (5 bases). V lost 5 bases and J lost 2, with 15 bases in between. Germline V CDR1 and CDR2: MNHEY, SVGAGI. The CDR3 is 15 amino acids. The CDR3 bases are TGTGCCAGCAGTACCCCGGGACGGGGGAACTATGGCTACACCTTC. Its protein is CASSTPGRGNYGYTF.

The rearrangement uses TRBV28 and TRBJ2-3, with D possibly matching TRBD2 (6 bases). The V end was cut by 7 bases, the J end by 8 bases, with 22 bases between. The CDR3 contains 15 residues. The germline gives CDR1 MDHEN, CDR2 SYDVKM. CDR3 sequence: CASKPQDYNRPTQYF. Written as DNA, the CDR3 is TGTGCCAGCAAGCCGCAGGACTATAACCGACCTACGCAGTATTTT.

Of note for this clone: Sequence at one end of the junction differs from germline and may be a read error. For the CDR3, the DNA is TGTGCCAGCAGCTTTGGAGCGGGAGGCTACCCCTTC. As protein: CASSFGAGGYPF. The rearrangement links TRBV5-4 to TRBJ1-2; D ambiguous. This CDR3 has 12 amino acids. Germline values: CDR1 SGHNT, CDR2 YYREEE (reference sequence). Filled out from reference TRBV5-4 and TRBJ1-2, the complete variable domain reads ETGVTQSPTHLIKTRGQQVTLRCSSQSGHNTVSWYQQALGQGPQFIFQYYREEENGRGNFPPRFSGLQFPNYSSELNVNALELDDSALYLCASSFGAGGYPFGSGTRLTVV.

This rearrangement joins TRBV6-1 to TRBJ2-4; 8 nucleotides line up with TRBD1. The CDR3 extends over 18 amino acids. Per the germline V gene, CDR1 is MNHNS and CDR2 is SASEGT. Trimming removed 1 base from V and 0 bases from J; junction bases left unmatched: 8. For the CDR3, the DNA is TGTGCCAGCAGTGAAGTGACAGGGGCTTTGGGAGCCAAAAACATTCAGTACTTC. The encoded protein is CASSEVTGALGAKNIQYF.

This clone was detected a few times. The chain couples TRBV6-1 to TRBJ2-1, with TRBD2 as a possible D gene (6 bases). This CDR3 contains 13 residues. Germline loops: CDR1 MNHNS, CDR2 SASEGT. The V end lost 5 bases, the J end lost 4 bases, and 9 bases lay between the germline ends. CDR3 coding DNA: TGTGCCAGCAGTCGTGGGGGGTACAATGAGCAGTTCTTC. It specifies CASSRGGYNEQFF.

The V and J genes are TRBV5-6 and TRBJ2-2; TRBD2 aligns across 8 bases. The CDR3 extends over 13 amino acids. Germline CDR1 is SGHDT and CDR2 is YYEEEE. J lost 7 bases, V lost 4 bases, and 3 bases had no gene match. Here the CDR3 DNA reads TGTGCCAGCAGCGTCACTAGCGGCGGGGAGCTGTTTTTT. This translates into CASSVTSGGELFF.